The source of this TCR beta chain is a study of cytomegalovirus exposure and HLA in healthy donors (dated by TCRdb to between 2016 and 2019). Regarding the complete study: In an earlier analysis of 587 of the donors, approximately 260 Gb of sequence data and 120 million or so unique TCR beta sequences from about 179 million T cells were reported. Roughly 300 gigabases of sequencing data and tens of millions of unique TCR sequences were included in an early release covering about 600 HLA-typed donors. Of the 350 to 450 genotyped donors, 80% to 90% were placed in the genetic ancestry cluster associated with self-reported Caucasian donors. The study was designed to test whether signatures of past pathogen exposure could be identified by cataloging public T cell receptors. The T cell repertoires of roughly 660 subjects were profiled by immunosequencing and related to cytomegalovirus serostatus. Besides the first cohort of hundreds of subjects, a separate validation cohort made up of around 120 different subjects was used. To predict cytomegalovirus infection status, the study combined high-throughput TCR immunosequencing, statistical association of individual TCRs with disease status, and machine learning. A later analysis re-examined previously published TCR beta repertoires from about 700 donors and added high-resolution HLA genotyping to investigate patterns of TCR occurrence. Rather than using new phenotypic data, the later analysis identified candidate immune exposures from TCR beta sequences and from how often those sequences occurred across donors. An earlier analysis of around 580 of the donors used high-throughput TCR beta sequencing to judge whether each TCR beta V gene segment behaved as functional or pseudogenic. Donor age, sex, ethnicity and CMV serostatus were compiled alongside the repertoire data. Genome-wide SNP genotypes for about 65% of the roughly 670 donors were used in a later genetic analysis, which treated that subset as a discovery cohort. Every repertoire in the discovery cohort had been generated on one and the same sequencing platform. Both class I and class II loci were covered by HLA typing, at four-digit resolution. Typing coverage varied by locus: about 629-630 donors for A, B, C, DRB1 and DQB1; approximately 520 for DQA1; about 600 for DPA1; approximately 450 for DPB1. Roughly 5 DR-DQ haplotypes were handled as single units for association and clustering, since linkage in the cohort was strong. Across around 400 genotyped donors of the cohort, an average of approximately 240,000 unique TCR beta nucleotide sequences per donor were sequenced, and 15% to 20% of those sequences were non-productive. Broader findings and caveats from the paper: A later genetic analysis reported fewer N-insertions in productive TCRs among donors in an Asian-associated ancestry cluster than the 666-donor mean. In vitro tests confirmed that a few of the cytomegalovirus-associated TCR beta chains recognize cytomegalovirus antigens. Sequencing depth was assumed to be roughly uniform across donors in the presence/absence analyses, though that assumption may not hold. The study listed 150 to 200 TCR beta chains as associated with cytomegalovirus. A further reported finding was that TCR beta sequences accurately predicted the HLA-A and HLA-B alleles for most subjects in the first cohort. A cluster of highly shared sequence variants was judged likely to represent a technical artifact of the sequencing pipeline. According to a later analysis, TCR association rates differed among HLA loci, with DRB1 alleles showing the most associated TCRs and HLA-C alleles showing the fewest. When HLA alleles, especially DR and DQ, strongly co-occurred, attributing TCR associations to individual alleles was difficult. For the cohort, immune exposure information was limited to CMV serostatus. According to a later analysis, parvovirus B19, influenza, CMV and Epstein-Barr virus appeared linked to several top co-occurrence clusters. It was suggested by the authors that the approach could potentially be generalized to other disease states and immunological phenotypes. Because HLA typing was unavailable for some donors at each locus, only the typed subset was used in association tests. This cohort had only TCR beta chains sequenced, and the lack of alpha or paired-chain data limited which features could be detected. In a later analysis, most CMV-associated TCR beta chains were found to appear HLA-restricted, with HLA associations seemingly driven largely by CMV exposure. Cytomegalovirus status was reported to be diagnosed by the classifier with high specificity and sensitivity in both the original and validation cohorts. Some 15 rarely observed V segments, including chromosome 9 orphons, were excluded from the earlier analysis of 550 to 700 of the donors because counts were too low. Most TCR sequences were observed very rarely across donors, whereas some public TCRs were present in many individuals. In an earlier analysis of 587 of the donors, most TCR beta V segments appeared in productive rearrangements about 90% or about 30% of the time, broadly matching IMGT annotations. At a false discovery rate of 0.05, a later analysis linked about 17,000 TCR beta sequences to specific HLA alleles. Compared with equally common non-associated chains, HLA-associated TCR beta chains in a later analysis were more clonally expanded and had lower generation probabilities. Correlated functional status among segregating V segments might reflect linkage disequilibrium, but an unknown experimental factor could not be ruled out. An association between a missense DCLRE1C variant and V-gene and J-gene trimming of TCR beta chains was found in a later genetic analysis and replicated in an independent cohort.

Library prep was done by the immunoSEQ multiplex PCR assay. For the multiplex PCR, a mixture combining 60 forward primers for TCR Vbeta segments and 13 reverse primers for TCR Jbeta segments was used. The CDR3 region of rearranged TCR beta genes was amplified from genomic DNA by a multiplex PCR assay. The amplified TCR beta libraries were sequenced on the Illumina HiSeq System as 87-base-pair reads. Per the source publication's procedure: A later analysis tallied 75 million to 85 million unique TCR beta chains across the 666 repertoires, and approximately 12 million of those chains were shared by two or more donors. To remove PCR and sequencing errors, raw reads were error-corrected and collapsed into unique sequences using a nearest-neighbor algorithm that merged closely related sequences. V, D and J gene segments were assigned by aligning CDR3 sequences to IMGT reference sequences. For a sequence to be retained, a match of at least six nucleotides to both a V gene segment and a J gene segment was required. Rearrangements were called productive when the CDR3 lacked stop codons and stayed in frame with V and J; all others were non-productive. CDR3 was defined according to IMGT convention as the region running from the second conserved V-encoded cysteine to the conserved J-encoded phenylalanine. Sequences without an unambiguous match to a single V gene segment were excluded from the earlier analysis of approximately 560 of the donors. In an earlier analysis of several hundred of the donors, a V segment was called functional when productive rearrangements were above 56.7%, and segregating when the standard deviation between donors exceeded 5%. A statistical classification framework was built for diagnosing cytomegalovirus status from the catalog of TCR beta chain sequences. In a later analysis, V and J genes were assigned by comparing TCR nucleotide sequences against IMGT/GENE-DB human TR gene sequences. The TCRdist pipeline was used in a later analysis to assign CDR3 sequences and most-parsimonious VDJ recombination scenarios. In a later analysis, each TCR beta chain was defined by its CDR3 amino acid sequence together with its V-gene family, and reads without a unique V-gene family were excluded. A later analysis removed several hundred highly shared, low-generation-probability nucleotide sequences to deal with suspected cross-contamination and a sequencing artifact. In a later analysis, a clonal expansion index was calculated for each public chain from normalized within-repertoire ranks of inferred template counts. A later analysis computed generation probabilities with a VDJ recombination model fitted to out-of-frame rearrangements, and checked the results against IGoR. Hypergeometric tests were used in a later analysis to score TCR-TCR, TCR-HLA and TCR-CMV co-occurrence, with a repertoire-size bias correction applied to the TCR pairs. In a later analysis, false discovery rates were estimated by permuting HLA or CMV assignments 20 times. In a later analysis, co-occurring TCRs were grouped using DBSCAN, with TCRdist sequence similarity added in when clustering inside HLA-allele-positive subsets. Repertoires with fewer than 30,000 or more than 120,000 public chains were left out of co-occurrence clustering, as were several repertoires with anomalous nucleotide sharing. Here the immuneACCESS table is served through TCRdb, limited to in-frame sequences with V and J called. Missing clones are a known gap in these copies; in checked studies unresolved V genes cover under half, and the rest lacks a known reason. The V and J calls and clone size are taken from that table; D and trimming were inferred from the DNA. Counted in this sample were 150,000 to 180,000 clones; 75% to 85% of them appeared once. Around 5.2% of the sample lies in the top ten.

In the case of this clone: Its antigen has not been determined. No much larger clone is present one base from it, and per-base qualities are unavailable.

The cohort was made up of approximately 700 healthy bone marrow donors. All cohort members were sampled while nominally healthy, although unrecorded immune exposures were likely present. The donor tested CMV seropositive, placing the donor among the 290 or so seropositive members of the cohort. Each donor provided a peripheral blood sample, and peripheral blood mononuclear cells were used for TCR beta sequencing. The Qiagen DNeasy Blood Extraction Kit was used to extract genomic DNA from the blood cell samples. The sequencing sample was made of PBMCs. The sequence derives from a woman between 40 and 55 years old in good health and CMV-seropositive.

The nucleotide sequence is TGTGCCAGCAGTGCTGACAGTTTTTCTGGAAACACCATATATTTT. The encoded protein is CASSADSFSGNTIYF. The chain was built from TRBV28 and TRBJ1-3; TRBD1 is possibly the D segment (5 matching bases). V drops 5 bases and J drops 1 base, leaving 12 bases in between. The CDR3 runs 15 residues from the cysteine to the phenylalanine. Kept here is only the CDR3 DNA, which spans 45 bases and is read in frame from base 1. CDR1 and CDR2, per the germline V gene, are MDHEN and SYDVKM.